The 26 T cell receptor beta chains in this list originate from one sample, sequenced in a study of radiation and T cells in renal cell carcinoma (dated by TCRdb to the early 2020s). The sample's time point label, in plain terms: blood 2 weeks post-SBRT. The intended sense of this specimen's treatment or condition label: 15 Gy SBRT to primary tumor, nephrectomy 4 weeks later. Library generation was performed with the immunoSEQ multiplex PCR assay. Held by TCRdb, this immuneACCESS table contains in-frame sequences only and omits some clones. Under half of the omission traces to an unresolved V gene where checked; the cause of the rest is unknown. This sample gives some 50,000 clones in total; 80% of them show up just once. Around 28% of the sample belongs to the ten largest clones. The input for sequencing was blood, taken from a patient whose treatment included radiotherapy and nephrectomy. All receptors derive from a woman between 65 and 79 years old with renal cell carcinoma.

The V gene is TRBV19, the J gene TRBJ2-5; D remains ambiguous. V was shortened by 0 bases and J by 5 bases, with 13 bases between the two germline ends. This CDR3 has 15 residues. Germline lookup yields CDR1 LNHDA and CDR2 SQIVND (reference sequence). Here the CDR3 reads CASSIDHILSETQYF. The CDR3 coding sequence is TGTGCCAGTAGTATAGATCACATTTTATCGGAGACCCAGTACTTC.

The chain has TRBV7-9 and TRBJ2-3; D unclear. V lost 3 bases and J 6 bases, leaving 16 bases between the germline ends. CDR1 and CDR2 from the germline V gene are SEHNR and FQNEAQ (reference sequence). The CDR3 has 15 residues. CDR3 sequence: CASSFPMAPKDTQYF. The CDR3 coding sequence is TGTGCCAGCAGCTTCCCGATGGCGCCGAAGGATACGCAGTATTTT. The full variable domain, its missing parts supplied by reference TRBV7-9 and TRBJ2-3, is DTGVSQNPRHKITKRGQNVTFRCDPISEHNRLYWYRQTLGQGPEFLTYFQNEAQLEKSRLLSDRFSAERPKGSFSTLEIQRTEQGDSAMYLCASSFPMAPKDTQYFGPGTRLTVL.

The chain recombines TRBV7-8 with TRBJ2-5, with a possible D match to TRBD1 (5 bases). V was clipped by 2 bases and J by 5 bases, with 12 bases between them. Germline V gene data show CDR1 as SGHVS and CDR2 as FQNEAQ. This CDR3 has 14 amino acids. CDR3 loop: CASSLIWGQETQYF. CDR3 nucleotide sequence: TGTGCCAGCAGCTTAATCTGGGGCCAGGAGACCCAGTACTTC.

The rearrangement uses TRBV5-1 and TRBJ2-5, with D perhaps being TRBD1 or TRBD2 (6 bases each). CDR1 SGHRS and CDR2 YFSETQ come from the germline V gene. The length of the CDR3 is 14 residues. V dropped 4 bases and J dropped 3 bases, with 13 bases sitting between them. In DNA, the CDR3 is TGCGCCAGCAGCCCCGGGGGCCAAAAAGAGACCCAGTACTTC. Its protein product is CASSPGGQKETQYF.

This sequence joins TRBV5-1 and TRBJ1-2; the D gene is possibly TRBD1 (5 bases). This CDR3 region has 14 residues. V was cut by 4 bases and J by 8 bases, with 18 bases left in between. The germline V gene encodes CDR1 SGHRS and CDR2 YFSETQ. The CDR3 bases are TGCGCCAGCAGCCGGGACCTTGACTCTCTAGGCTACACCTTC. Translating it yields CASSRDLDSLGYTF.

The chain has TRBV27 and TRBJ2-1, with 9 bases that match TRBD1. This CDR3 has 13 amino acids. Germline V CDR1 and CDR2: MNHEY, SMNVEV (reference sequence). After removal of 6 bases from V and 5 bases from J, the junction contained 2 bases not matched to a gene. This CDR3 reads CASRGQGNNEQFF. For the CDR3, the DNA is TGTGCCAGCAGGGGACAGGGTAACAATGAGCAGTTCTTC.

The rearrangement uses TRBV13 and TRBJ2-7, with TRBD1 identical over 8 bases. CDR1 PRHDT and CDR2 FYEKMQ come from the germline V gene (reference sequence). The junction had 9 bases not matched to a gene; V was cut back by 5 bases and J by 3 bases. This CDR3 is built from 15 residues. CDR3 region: CASSSRHRGVYEQYF. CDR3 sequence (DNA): TGTGCCAGCAGCAGCCGTCACAGGGGGGTCTACGAGCAGTACTTC.

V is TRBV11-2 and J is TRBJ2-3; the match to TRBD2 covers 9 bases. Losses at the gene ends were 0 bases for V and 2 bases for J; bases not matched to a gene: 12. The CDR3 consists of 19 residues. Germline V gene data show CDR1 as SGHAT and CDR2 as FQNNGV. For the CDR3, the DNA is TGTGCCAGCAGCTTAGATGGGGGCGGGAGGGCTTTCAACACAGATACGCAGTATTTT. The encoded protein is CASSLDGGGRAFNTDTQYF.

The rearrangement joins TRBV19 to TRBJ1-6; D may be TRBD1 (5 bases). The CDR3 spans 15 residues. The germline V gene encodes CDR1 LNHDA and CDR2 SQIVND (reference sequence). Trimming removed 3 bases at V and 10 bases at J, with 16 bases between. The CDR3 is CASSILGAEGSPLHF. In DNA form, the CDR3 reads TGTGCCAGTAGTATTCTAGGGGCGGAGGGATCACCCCTCCACTTT.

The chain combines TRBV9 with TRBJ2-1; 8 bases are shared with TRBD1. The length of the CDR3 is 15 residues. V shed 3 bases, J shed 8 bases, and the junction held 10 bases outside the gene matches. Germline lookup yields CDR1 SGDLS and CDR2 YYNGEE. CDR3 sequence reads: CASSEMTGVYHEQFF. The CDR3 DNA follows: TGTGCCAGCAGCGAGATGACAGGGGTTTACCATGAGCAGTTCTTC. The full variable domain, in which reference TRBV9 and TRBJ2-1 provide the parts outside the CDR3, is DSGVTQTPKHLITATGQRVTLRCSPRSGDLSVYWYQQSLDQGLQFLIQYYNGEERAKGNILERFSAQQFPDLHSELNLSSLELGDSALYFCASSEMTGVYHEQFFGPGTRLTVL.

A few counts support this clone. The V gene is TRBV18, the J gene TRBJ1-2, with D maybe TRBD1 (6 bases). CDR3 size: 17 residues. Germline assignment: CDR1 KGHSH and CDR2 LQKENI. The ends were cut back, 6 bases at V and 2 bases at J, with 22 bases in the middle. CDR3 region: CASSTRAGEVENYGYTF. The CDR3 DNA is TGTGCCAGCTCTACCAGAGCAGGGGAGGTAGAAAACTATGGCTACACCTTC.

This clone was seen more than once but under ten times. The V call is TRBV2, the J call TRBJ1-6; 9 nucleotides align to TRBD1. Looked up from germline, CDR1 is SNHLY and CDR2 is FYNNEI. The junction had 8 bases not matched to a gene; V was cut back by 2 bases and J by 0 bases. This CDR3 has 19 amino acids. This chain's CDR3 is CASSERGQGLSSYNSPLHF. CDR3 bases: TGTGCCAGCAGTGAAAGAGGACAGGGGCTCAGCTCCTATAATTCACCCCTCCACTTT.

This chain's CDR3 is CASSVGLQNTDTQYF. Written as DNA, the CDR3 is TGTGCCAGCAGCGTAGGGCTCCAAAACACAGATACGCAGTATTTT. The V and J genes are TRBV9 and TRBJ2-3; no firm D call. The CDR3 length is 15 residues. Germline lookup yields CDR1 SGDLS and CDR2 YYNGEE. V was pared by 0 bases and J by 2 bases, with 10 bases between.

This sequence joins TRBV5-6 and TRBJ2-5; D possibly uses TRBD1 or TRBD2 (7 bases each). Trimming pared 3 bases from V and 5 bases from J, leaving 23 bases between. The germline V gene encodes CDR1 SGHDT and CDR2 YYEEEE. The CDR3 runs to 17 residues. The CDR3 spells CASSSRGGASGYETQYF. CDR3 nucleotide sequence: TGTGCCAGCAGCTCCAGGGGGGGTGCCTCGGGGTATGAGACCCAGTACTTC.

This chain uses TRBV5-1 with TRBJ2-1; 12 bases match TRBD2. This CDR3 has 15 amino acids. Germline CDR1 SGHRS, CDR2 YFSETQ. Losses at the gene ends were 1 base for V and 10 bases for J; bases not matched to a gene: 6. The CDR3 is CASSLTSGGPREQFF. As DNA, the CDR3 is TGCGCCAGCAGCTTGACTAGCGGGGGGCCGCGGGAGCAGTTCTTC.

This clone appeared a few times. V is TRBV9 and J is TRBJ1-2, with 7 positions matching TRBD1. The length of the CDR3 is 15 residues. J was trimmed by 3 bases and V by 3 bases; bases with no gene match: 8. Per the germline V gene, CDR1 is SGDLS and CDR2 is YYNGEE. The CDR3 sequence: CASSDPRDSHYGYTF. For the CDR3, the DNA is TGTGCCAGCAGCGACCCCCGGGACAGCCACTATGGCTACACCTTC.

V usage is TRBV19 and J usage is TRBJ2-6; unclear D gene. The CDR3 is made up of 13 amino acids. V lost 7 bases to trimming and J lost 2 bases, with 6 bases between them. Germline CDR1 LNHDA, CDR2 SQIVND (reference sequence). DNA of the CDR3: TGTGCCAGTACTCCACCTGGGGCCAACGTCCTGACTTTC. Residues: CASTPPGANVLTF.

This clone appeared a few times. This CDR3 reads CASSPPSSGGGNEQFF. The CDR3 DNA reads TGTGCCAGCTCACCCCCATCTAGCGGGGGGGGAAATGAGCAGTTCTTC. The chain is built from TRBV18 and TRBJ2-1, with 12 bases that match TRBD2. Germline V gene data show CDR1 as KGHSH and CDR2 as LQKENI. The CDR3 length is 16 residues. Trimming cost V 3 bases and J 7 bases; bases outside gene matches: 7.

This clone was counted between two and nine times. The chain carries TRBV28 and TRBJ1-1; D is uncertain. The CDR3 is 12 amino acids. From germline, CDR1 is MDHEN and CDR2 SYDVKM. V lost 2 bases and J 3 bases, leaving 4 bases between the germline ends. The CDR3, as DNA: TGTGCCAGCAGTTTAATGTACACTGAAGCTTTCTTT. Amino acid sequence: CASSLMYTEAFF.

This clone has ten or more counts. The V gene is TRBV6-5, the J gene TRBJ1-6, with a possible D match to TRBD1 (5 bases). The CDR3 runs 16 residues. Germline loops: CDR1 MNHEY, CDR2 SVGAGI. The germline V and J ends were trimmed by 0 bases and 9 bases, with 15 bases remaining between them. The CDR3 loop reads CASSYSTSRGGSPLHF. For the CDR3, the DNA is TGTGCCAGCAGTTACTCGACGTCTAGGGGCGGTTCACCCCTCCACTTT.

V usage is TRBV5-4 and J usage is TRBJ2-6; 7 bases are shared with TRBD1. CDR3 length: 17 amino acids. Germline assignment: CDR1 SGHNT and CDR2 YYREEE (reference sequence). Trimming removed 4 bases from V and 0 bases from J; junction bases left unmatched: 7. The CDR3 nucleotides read TGTGCCAGCAGCCCAGGGGGAAGTTACTCTGGGGCCAACGTCCTGACTTTC. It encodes CASSPGGSYSGANVLTF.

The CDR3 loop reads CASSVGQGGYNEQFF. The CDR3 DNA reads as TGTGCCAGCAGTGTCGGACAGGGGGGCTACAATGAGCAGTTCTTC. The chain is built from TRBV6-4 and TRBJ2-1; 10 bases line up with TRBD1. Trimming removed 4 bases from V and 3 bases from J; junction bases left unmatched: 3. Germline V gene data show CDR1 as MRHNA and CDR2 as SNTAGT. The CDR3 extends over 15 amino acids.

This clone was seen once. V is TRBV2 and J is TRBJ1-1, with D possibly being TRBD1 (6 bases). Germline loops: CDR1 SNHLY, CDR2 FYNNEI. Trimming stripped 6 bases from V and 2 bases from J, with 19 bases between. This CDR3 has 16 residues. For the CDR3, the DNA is TGTGCCAGCAGGGGGGCCAGGATCGGGTTAAACACTGAAGCTTTCTTT. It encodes CASRGARIGLNTEAFF.

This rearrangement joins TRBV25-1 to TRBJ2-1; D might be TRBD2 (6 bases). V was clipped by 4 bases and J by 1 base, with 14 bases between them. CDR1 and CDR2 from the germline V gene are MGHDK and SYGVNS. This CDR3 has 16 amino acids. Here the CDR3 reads CASSVLGGISYNEQFF. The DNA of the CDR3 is TGTGCCAGCAGTGTTCTTGGGGGGATTTCCTACAATGAGCAGTTCTTC.

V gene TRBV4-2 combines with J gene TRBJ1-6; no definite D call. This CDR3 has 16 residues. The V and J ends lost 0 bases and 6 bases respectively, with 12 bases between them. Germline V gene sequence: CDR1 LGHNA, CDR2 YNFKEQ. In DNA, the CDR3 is TGTGCCAGCAGCCAAGAATTGACGGAGAGTAATTCACCCCTCCACTTT. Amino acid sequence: CASSQELTESNSPLHF.

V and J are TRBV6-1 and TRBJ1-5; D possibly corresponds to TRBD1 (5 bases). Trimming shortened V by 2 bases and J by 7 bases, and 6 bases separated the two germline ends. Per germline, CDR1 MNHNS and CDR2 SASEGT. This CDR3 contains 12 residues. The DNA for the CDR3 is TGTGCCAGCAGTGAACGGGGCCAGCCCCAGCATTTT. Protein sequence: CASSERGQPQHF.